This T cell receptor (beta chain) was captured in a study of CD8+ T cells in alopecia areata. Treatment indicated: oral pan-JAK inhibitor, 5-10 mg twice daily. Researchers gathered lesional scalp punch biopsies and peripheral blood from patients with alopecia areata. Details on this clone: Its antigen is unidentified. Other DNA sequences in the same sample also yield this CDR3.

TCR sequencing used cDNA made by reverse transcription of extracted RNA. Clones were read by immunoSEQ multiplex PCR, and TCRdb kept only the in-frame ones, dropping some. Of approximately 280,000 clones in the sample, 58% were seen once. CDR1 SEHNR and CDR2 FQNEAQ come from the germline V gene (reference sequence). This CDR3 contains 11 residues. With 4 bases removed from V and 2 bases from J, the gap between germline ends came to 3 bases. The study, taken as a whole, reports: Amid tofacitinib therapy, many expanded lesional clones stayed present in scalp and blood.

The receptor was derived from a human donor with alopecia areata. The sequenced sample was CD4+ T cells sorted from blood, obtained at week 24, from a patient treated with tofacitinib. V is TRBV7-9 and J is TRBJ2-7; no reliable D call. The CDR3 loop is CASSSPYEQYF. DNA of the CDR3: TGTGCCAGCAGCTCCCCCTACGAGCAGTACTTC.